Each of the 9 T cell receptor beta chains below was sequenced from the same sample in a study of technical replicates of blood from a handful of donors. Data came from immunoSEQ multiplex PCR; TCRdb stores just in-frame clones and leaves some out. The table shows tens of thousands of clones, with 90% to 95% occurring only once. The sample was PBMCs. These TCRs come from a human donor in good health. Some clones in this sample may be carry-over from other donors' samples.

The rearrangement links TRBV27 to TRBJ1-2, with 7 bases identical to TRBD1. Germline assignment: CDR1 MNHEY and CDR2 SMNVEV (reference sequence). The ends lost 2 bases at V and 4 bases at J; junction bases unmatched: 4. The CDR3 extends over 14 amino acids. The CDR3 DNA sequence: TGTGCCAGCAGTTTAGTGGGACAGACCTATGGCTACACCTTC. Translating gives CASSLVGQTYGYTF.

CDR3 DNA sequence: TGTGCCAGCAGCCTTGGGTCCTGGAGTCCAGATACGCAGTATTTT. Encoded protein: CASSLGSWSPDTQYF. This sequence joins TRBV12-1 and TRBJ2-3; TRBD2, as called in the table, went unchecked against the DNA. TRBV12-1 is a known pseudogene. This CDR3 contains 15 residues.

The V call is TRBV11-2, the J call TRBJ2-7, with a possible D match to TRBD1 (6 bases). V was trimmed by 1 base and J by 2 bases, leaving 18 bases between them. This CDR3 has 17 amino acids. CDR1 is SGHAT and CDR2 is FQNNGV in the germline V gene. The CDR3 nucleotides are TGTGCCAGCAGCTTAGGAGGGACATCGGGAAGGCCCTACGAGCAGTACTTC. It encodes CASSLGGTSGRPYEQYF.

This chain links TRBV7-9 with TRBJ1-2; TRBD1 aligns across 7 bases. The junction had 10 bases not matched to a gene; V was cut back by 6 bases and J by 6 bases. The V gene's germline CDR1 is SEHNR and CDR2 FQNEAQ (reference sequence). The CDR3 has 14 residues. The DNA for the CDR3 is TGTGCCAGCAGTTTCCAGACAGGGTATAATGGCTACACCTTC. Protein product: CASSFQTGYNGYTF.

The rearrangement links TRBV7-9 to TRBJ1-6, with D possibly TRBD1 on 6 matching bases. Per germline, CDR1 SEHNR and CDR2 FQNEAQ (reference sequence). The CDR3 is 14 residues long. The V end lost 5 bases, the J end lost 3 bases, and 8 bases lay between the germline ends. DNA of the CDR3: TGTGCCAGCAGCCAAGGGGGCTATAATTCACCCCTCCACTTT. As protein: CASSQGGYNSPLHF.

V usage is TRBV19 and J usage is TRBJ1-2; the D is unclear. CDR3 length equals 11 residues. Trimming removed 7 bases from V and 5 bases from J, with 8 bases in between. Germline CDR1 is LNHDA and CDR2 is SQIVND (reference sequence). The CDR3 sequence: CASIGLYGYTF. The CDR3 coding sequence is TGTGCCAGTATTGGACTGTATGGCTACACCTTC.

The genes are TRBV5-6 and TRBJ2-2; no definite D call. Per germline, CDR1 SGHDT and CDR2 YYEEEE. Between the trimmed V and J ends, which lost 2 bases and 6 bases, there was a span of 5 bases. This CDR3 contains 12 residues. This CDR3 reads CASSFSSGELFF. CDR3 sequence (DNA): TGTGCCAGCAGCTTCTCTTCCGGGGAGCTGTTTTTT.

This rearrangement joins TRBV6-6 to TRBJ1-2, with 9 bases aligning to TRBD1. The CDR3 has 15 residues. Germline CDR1 MNHNY, CDR2 SVGAGI (reference sequence). V was pared by 4 bases and J by 6 bases, with 9 bases of the junction left unmatched. The CDR3 reads CASSWGQGSDHGYTF. CDR3 DNA: TGTGCCAGCAGTTGGGGACAGGGATCGGATCATGGCTACACCTTC.

CDR3 protein: CSVDGYKSYNEQFF. The CDR3 coding sequence is TGCAGCGTTGACGGGTACAAGTCCTACAATGAGCAGTTCTTC. The chain recombines TRBV29-1 with TRBJ2-1; D is ambiguous. Germline-derived CDR1 and CDR2 are SQVTM and ANQGSEA. This CDR3 is 14 amino acids long. The V end was cut by 3 bases, the J end by 1 base, with 10 bases between.